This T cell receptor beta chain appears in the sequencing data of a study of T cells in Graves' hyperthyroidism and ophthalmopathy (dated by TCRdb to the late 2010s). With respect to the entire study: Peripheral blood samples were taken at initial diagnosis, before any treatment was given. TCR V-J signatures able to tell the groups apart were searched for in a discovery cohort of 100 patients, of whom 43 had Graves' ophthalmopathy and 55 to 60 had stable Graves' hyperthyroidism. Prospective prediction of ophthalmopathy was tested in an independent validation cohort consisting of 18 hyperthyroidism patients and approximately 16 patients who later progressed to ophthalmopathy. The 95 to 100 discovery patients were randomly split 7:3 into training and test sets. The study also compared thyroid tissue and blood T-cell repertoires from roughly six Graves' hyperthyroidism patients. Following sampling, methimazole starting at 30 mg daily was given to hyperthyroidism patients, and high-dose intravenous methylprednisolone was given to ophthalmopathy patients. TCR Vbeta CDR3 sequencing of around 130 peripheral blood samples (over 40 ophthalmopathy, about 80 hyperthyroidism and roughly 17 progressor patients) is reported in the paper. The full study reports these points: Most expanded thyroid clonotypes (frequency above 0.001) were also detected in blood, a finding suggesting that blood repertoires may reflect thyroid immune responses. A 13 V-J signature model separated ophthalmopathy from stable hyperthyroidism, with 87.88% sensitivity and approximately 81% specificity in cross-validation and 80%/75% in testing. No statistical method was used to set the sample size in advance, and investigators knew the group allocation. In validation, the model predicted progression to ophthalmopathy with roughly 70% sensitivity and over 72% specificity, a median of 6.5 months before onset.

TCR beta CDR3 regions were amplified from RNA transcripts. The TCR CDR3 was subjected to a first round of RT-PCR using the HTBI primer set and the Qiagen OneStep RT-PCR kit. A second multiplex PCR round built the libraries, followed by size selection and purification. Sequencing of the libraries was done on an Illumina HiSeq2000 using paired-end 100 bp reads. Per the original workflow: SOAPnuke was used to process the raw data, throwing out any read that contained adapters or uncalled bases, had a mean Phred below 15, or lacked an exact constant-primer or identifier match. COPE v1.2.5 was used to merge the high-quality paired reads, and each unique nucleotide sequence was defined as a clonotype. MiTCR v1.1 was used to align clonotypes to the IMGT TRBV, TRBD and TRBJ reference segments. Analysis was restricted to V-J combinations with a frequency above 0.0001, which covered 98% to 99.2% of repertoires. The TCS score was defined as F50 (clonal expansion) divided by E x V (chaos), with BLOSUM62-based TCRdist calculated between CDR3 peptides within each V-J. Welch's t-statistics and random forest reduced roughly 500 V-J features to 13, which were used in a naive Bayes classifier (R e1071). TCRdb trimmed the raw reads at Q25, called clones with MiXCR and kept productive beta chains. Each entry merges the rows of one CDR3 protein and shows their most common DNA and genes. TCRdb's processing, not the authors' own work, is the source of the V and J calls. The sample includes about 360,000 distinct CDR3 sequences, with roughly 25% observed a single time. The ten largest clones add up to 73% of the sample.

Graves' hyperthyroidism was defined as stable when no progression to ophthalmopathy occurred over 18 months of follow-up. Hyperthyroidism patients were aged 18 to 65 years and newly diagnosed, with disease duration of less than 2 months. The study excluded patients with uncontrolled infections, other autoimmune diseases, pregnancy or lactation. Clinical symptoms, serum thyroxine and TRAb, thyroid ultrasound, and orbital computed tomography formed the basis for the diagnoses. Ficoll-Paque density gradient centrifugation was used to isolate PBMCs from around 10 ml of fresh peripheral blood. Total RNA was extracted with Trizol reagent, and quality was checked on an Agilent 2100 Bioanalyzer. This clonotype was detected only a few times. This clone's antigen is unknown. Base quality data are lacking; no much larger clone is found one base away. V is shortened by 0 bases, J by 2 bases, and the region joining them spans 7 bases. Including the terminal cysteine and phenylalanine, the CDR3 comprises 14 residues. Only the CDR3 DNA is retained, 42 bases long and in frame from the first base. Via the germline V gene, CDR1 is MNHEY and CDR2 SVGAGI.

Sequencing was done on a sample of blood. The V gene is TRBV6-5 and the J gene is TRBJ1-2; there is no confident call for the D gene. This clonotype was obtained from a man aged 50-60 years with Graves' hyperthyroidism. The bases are TGTGCCAGCAGTTACTCGTTTCCGAACTATGGCTACACCTTC. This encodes CASSYSFPNYGYTF.